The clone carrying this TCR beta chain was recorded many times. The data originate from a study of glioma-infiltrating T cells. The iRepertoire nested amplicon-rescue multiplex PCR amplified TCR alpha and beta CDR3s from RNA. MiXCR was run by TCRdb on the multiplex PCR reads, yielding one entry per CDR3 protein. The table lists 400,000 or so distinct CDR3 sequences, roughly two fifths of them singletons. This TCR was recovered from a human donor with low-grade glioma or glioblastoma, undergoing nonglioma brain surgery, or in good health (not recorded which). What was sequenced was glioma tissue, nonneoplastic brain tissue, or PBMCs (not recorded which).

This CDR3 reads CASSPGTGPDYEQYF. CDR3 nucleotides: TGTGCCAGCAGTCCCGGGACAGGGCCGGACTACGAGCAGTACTTC. J is TRBJ2-7 and V is TRBV27, with TRBD1 matching over 9 bases. The germline V gene has CDR1 MNHEY and CDR2 SMNVEV (reference sequence). The J segment lost 3 bases and the V segment lost 5 bases, leaving 8 bases of the junction unmatched. The CDR3 is 15 amino acids.